A single sample gave rise to the 13 T cell receptor beta chains below, sequenced in a study of metastatic and nonmetastatic thyroid tumors. Not a single patient had been given any form of treatment at any point before undergoing thyroid surgery. MiXCR re-clonotyped the PCR reads for TCRdb. Of tens of thousands of clones in the sample, roughly a fifth were seen once. The sequenced material came from blood. The source of these receptors is a female donor with papillary thyroid cancer or a benign thyroid nodule (not recorded which). Some clones in this sample may be carry-over from other donors' samples.

The chain uses TRBV12-3 or TRBV12-4 and TRBJ2-7; maybe TRBD1 (6 bases). The CDR3 length is 14 residues. Trimming stripped 3 bases from V and 6 bases from J, with 15 bases between. CDR3 loop: CASSFYAGVGEQYF. In DNA form, the CDR3 reads TGTGCCAGCAGTTTTTACGCAGGGGTAGGCGAGCAGTACTTC.

The chain joins TRBV6-1 to TRBJ1-2; D gene ambiguous. The V gene lost 6 bases and the J gene lost 7 bases, with 15 bases spanning the gap. Germline V gene lookup returns CDR1 MNHNS and CDR2 SASEGT. The CDR3 has 13 residues. CDR3 nucleotide sequence: TGTGCCAGCAGGGACCCCTTTCGAAGTGGCTACACCTTC. Protein sequence: CASRDPFRSGYTF.

This clone has ten or more counts. V is TRBV7-9 and J is TRBJ2-1; D call uncertain. The CDR3 has 12 amino acids. Looked up from germline, CDR1 is SEHNR and CDR2 is FQNEAQ (reference sequence). Trimming pared 0 bases from V and 5 bases from J, leaving 2 bases between. This CDR3 reads CASSLADNEQFF. As DNA, the CDR3 is TGTGCCAGCAGCTTAGCAGACAATGAGCAGTTCTTC.

The chain employs TRBV6-2 or TRBV6-3 and TRBJ1-6; D unresolved. CDR1 and CDR2 from the germline V gene are MNHEY and SVGEGT. The CDR3 runs to 14 residues. Trimming pared 4 bases from V and 7 bases from J, leaving 11 bases between. The CDR3 reads CASSSDALNSPLHF. DNA of the CDR3: TGTGCCAGCAGTTCGGACGCTCTAAATTCACCCCTCCACTTT.

This clone has a count of ten or more. The chain recombines TRBV6-1 with TRBJ2-7; D is unresolved. The CDR3 contains 11 residues. Trimming took off 7 bases at V and 6 bases at J, with 10 bases between the two ends. The germline V gene has CDR1 MNHNS and CDR2 SASEGT. This CDR3 is CASTRALEQYF. The CDR3 nucleotides are TGTGCCAGCACCCGGGCCCTCGAGCAGTACTTC.

The rearrangement joins TRBV6-1 to TRBJ2-1; 9 nucleotides agree with TRBD2. CDR3 length equals 16 residues. Germline CDR1 reads MNHNS; CDR2 reads SASEGT. V shed 0 bases, J shed 8 bases, and the junction held 8 bases outside the gene matches. The CDR3 DNA sequence: TGTGCCAGCAGTGAAGCAGCGGCGGGAGGGTTCGATGAGCAGTTCTTC. It encodes CASSEAAAGGFDEQFF.

This clone was seen many times. V is TRBV6-2 or TRBV6-3 and J is TRBJ1-5, with D possibly matching TRBD1 (6 bases). This CDR3 region has 17 residues. The V end lost 2 bases, the J end lost 7 bases, and 21 bases lay between the germline ends. Germline V gene data show CDR1 as MNHEY and CDR2 as SVGEGT. CDR3 sequence reads: CASSYIPGQGQGQPQHF. The CDR3 coding sequence is TGTGCCAGCAGTTACATCCCGGGACAAGGGCAAGGACAGCCCCAGCATTTT.

The gene calls are TRBV9 and TRBJ2-5; D is uncertain. The CDR3 covers 13 residues. The germline V gene has CDR1 SGDLS and CDR2 YYNGEE. V gave up 3 bases and J gave up 2 bases, with 8 bases separating them. The CDR3 spells CASSDRLQETQYF. The CDR3 bases are TGTGCCAGCAGCGACCGGTTGCAAGAGACCCAGTACTTC.

This clone was found many times. The chain joins TRBV20-1 to TRBJ1-2; no reliable D call. In germline, CDR1 is DFQATT, CDR2 SNEGSKA (reference sequence). Trimming cost V 6 bases and J 4 bases, with 15 bases left between them. The CDR3 has 13 residues. DNA of the CDR3: TGCAGTGCCGACGTGGGTCAGCCCTATGGCTACACCTTC. This gives the protein CSADVGQPYGYTF.

As to this clone: Just one base apart from a much larger clone, this may be a read error. The genes are TRBV9 and TRBJ2-3; 7 bases match TRBD2. Germline V gives CDR1 SGDLS, CDR2 YYNGEE. The CDR3 length is 14 residues. The CDR3 reads CASIVEAGVGTQYF. For the CDR3, the DNA is TGTGCCAGCATCGTAGAGGCGGGGGTAGGTACGCAGTATTTT.

The chain employs TRBV6-5 and TRBJ2-2, with D maybe TRBD2 (5 bases). Germline lookup yields CDR1 MNHEY and CDR2 SVGAGI. V was trimmed by 0 bases and J by 5 bases, leaving 16 bases between them. The CDR3 consists of 17 residues. CDR3 sequence reads: CASSYSKHEGLTGELFF. The CDR3, as DNA: TGTGCCAGCAGTTACTCGAAGCACGAGGGATTAACCGGGGAGCTGTTTTTT.

By its share, this clone is medium-sized. This rearrangement joins TRBV4-1 to TRBJ1-1; 8 bases fit TRBD1. The junction had 3 bases not matched to a gene; V was cut back by 3 bases and J by 6 bases. CDR1 and CDR2 from the germline V gene are MGHRA and YSYEKL. This CDR3 region has 13 residues. The DNA of the CDR3 is TGCGCCAGCAGCCAGCCGGACAGGGCTGAAGCTTTCTTT. It yields the protein CASSQPDRAEAFF.

The chain links TRBV9 to TRBJ2-2; perhaps D is TRBD1 or TRBD2 (6 bases each). Trimming shortened V by 0 bases and J by 7 bases, and 10 bases separated the two germline ends. Germline CDR1 is SGDLS and CDR2 is YYNGEE. This CDR3 is 14 amino acids long. The DNA for the CDR3 is TGTGCCAGCAGCGTAGTTGGAGGGGGCGGGGAGCTGTTTTTT. This codes for CASSVVGGGGELFF.